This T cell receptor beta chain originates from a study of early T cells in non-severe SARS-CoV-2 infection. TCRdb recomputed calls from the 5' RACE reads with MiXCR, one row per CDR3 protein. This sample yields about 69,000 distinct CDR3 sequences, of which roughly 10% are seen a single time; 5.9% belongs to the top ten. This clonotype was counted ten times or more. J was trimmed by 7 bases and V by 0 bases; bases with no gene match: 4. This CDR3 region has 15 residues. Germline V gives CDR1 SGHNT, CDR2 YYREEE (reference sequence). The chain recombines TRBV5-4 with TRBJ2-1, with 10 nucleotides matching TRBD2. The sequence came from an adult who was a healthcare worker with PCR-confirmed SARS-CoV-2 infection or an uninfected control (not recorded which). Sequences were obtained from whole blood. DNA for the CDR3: TGTGCCAGCAGCTTGGAGGGACTAGCGTTAAATGAGCAGTTCTTC. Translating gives CASSLEGLALNEQFF.